This T cell receptor beta chain was recorded in a study of Graves' ophthalmopathy and Graves' hyperthyroidism. Study details: Peripheral blood collection took place at initial diagnosis, before any treatment.

From RNA, the CDR3 regions of TCR beta chains were amplified and sequenced. HTBI primers were used in a first-round RT-PCR, which preceded a second-round multiplex PCR. TCRdb passed the multiplex PCR reads through MiXCR, listing each CDR3 protein once. In the table there are about 400,000 distinct CDR3 sequences, roughly 21% of which are singletons. Points from the study as a whole: The model predicted progression of ophthalmopathy with a sensitivity of 60% to 71%, and its specificity was about 72%.

The CDR3 extends over 15 amino acids. Germline V gene data show CDR1 as SGHTA and CDR2 as FQGNSA. Ages of hyperthyroidism patients ran from 18 to 65, and their diagnoses were new, under 2 months' duration. This clonotype has only a few counts. The antigen remains unidentified. A single base separates this from a much larger clone, so it may be a read error. The clonotype comes from a young woman with stable Graves' hyperthyroidism. This chain uses TRBV7-2 with TRBJ2-5; tentative D call: TRBD2 (6 bases). The source material was peripheral blood. In DNA form, the CDR3 reads TGTGCCAGCAGCTTAGCGGGAGGAGCGCAGGAGACCAAGTACTTC. As protein: CASSLAGGAQETKYF.